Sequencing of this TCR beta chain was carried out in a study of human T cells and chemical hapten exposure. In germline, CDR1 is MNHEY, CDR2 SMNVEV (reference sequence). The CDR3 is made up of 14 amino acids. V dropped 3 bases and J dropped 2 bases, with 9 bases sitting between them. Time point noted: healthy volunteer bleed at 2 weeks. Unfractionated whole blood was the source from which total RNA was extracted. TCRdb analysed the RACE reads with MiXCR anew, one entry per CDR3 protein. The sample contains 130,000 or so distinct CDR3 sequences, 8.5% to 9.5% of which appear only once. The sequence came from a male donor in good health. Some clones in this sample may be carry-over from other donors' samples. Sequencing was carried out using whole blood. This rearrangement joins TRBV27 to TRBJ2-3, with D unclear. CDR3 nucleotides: TGTGCCAGCAGTTTGTCAACGGCCACAGATACGCAGTATTTT. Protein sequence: CASSLSTATDTQYF.